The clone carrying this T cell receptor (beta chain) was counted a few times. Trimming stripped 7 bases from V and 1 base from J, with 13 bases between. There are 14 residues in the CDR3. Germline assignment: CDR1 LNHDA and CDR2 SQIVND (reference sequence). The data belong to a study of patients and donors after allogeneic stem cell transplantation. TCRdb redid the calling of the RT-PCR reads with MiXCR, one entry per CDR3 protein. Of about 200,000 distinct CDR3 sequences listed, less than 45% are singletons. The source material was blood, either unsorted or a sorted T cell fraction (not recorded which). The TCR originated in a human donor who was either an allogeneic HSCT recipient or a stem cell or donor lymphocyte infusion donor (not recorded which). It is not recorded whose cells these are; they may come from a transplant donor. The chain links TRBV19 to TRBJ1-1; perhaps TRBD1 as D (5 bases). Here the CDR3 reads CASIMGRENTEAFF. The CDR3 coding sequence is TGTGCCAGTATAATGGGACGGGAGAACACTGAAGCTTTCTTT.